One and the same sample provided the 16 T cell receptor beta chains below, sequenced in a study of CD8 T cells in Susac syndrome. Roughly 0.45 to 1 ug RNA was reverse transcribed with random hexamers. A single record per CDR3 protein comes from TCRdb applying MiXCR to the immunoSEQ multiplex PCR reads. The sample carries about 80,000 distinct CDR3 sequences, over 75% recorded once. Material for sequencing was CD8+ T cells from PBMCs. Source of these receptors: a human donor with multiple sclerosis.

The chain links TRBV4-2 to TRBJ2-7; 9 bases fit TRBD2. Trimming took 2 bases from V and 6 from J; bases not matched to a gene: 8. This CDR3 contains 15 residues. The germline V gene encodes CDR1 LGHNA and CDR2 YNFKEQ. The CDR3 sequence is CASSQKAGGPGEQYF. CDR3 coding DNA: TGTGCCAGCAGCCAAAAAGCGGGGGGACCCGGCGAGCAGTACTTC.

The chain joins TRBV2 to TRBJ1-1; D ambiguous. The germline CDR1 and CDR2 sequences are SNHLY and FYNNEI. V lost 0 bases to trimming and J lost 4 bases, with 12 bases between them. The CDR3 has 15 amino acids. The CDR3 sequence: CASSEALRVATEAFF. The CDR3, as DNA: TGTGCCAGCAGTGAAGCGCTTAGGGTTGCCACTGAAGCTTTCTTT.

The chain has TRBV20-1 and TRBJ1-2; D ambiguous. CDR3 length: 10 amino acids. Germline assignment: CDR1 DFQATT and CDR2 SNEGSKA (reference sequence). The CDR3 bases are TGCAGCCCTCCGACGGCTGGCTACACCTTC. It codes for CSPPTAGYTF.

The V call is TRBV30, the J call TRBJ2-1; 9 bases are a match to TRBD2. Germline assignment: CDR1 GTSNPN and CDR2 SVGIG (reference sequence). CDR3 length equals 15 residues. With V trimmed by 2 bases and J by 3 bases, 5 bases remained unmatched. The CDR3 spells CAWSRGLALYNEQFF. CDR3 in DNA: TGTGCCTGGAGTAGGGGACTAGCACTCTACAATGAGCAGTTCTTC. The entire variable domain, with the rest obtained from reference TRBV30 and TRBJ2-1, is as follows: SQTIHQWPATLVQPVGSPLSLECTVEGTSNPNLYWYRQAAGRGLQLLFYSVGIGQISSEVPQNLSASRPQDRQFILSSKKLLLSDSGFYLCAWSRGLALYNEQFFGPGTRLTVL.

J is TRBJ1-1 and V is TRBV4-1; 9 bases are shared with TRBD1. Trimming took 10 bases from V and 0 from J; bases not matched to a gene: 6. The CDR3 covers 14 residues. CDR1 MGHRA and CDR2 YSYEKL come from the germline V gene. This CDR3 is CANTGGSLNTEAFF. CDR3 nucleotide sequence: TGCGCCAACACAGGGGGCAGTTTGAACACTGAAGCTTTCTTT.

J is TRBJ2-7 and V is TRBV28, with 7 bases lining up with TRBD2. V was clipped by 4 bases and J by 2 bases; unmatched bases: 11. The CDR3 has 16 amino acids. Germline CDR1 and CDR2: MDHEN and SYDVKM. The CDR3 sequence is CASSSRPTREAYEQYF. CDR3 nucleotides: TGTGCCAGCAGTTCGAGGCCCACCCGGGAGGCCTACGAGCAGTACTTC.

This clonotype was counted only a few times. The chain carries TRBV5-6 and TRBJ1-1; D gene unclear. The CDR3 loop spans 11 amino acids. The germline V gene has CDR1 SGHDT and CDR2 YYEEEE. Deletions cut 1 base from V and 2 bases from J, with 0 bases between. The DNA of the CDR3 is TGTGCCAGCAGCTTGAACACTGAAGCTTTCTTT. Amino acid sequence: CASSLNTEAFF.

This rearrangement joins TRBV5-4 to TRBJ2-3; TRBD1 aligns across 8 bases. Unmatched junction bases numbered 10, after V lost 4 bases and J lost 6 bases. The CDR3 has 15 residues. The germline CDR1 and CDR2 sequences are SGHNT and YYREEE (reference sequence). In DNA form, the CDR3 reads TGTGCCAGCAGCCAGGGACAGGAGAGGATTGATACGCAGTATTTT. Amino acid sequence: CASSQGQERIDTQYF.

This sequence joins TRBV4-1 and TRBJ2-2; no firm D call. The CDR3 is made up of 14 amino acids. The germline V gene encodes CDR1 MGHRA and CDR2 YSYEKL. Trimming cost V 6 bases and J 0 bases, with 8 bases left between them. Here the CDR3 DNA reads TGCGCCAGCAGTCCGCTCCCGAACACCGGGGAGCTGTTTTTT. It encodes CASSPLPNTGELFF.

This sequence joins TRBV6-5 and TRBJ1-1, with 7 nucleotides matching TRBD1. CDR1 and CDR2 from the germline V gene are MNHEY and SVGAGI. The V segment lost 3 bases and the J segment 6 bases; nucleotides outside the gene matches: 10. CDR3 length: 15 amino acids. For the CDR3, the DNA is TGTGCCAGCAGTTATTTTCCCGGGACAGTCGCTGAAGCTTTCTTT. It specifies CASSYFPGTVAEAFF.

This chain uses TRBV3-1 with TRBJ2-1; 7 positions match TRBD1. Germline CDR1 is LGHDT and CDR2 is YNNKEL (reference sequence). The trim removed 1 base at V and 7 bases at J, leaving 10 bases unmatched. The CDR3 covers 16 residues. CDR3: CASSQVMGTAVNEQFF. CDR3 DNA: TGTGCCAGCAGCCAAGTAATGGGGACAGCCGTTAATGAGCAGTTCTTC.

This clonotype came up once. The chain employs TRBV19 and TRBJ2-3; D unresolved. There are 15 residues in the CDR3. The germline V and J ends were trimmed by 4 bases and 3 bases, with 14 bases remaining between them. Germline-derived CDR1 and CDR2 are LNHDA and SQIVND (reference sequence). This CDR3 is CASSNMAQGTDTQYF. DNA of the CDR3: TGTGCCAGTAGTAATATGGCCCAAGGGACAGATACGCAGTATTTT.

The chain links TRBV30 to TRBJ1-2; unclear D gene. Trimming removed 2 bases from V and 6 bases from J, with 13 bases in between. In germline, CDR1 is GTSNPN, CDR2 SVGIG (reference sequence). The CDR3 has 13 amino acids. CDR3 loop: CAWSTVMEDGYTF. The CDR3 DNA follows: TGTGCCTGGAGTACAGTTATGGAGGATGGCTACACCTTC. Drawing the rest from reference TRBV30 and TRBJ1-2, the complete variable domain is SQTIHQWPATLVQPVGSPLSLECTVEGTSNPNLYWYRQAAGRGLQLLFYSVGIGQISSEVPQNLSASRPQDRQFILSSKKLLLSDSGFYLCAWSTVMEDGYTFGSGTRLTVV.

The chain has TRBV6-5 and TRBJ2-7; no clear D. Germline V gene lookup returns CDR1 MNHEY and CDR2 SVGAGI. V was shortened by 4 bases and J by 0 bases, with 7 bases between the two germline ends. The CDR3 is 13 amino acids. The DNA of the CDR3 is TGTGCCAGCAGTTGGGGTTTCTCCTACGAGCAGTACTTC. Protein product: CASSWGFSYEQYF.

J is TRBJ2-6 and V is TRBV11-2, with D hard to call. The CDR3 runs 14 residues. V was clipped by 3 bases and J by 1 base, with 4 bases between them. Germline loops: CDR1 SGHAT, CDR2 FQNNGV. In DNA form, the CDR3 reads TGTGCCAGCAGCTTTAGTTCTGGGGCCAACGTCCTGACTTTC. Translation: CASSFSSGANVLTF.

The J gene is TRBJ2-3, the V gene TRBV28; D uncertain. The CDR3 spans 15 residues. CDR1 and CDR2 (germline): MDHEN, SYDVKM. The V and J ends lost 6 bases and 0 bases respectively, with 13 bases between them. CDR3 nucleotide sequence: TGTGCCAGCAGCACAGACGTAACTAGCACAGATACGCAGTATTTT. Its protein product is CASSTDVTSTDTQYF.